This entry concerns a single T cell receptor beta chain. It lacks a known antigen. There are no base qualities to consult, and no much larger clone falls within one base. This specimen comes from a study of blood T cell repertoires in COVID-19 (dated by TCRdb to 2020 to 2022). For the wider study: Samples from collaborators originated in the United States, Italy and Spain and spanned both the acute and convalescent phases of COVID-19. The prospective study material was composed of cDNA or gDNA derived from T cells, B-cell-depleted T cells, or PBMCs. Deeply sampled blood TCRbeta repertoires from subjects exposed to, actively infected with, or recovered from COVID-19 were included in the dataset. A freely available public database, intended as a resource for researchers studying the immune response to SARS-CoV-2, is where the repertoires were released. The samples were drawn from two sources: the first 160 participants of the ongoing ImmuneRACE study, and fewer than 1,500 subjects contributed by 6 global collaborators. Sample metadata almost always included a de-identified subject ID, COVID-19 status, age in years and sex. HLA class I and class II types, where available, came from metadata supplied by the sample provider rather than from assay-based typing. On the study overall, not on this receptor specifically: The amount of clinical and demographic metadata varied by source and participant and was provided uncurated.

The collaborating institutions used their own protocols to collect whole blood in K2EDTA tubes. For TCRbeta analysis, collaborators shipped samples in one of three forms: frozen whole blood, isolated PBMCs, or DNA extracted from either of those sample types. Measured from the cysteine to the phenylalanine, the CDR3 is 14 residues long. Only CDR3 DNA is held: 42 bases, read in frame from base 1. CDR1 and CDR2, per the germline V gene, are MNHEY and SVGAGI. The junction shows trimming of 4 bases on V and 1 base on J, plus 10 bases between the germline ends. TCRbeta CDR3 regions were amplified from genomic DNA using the immunoSEQ Assay, a bias-controlled multiplex PCR. The authors' analysis ran thus. The number of nucleated cells in each sample was estimated by amplification of reference gene primers within the assay. To quantify the absolute abundance of each unique TCRbeta CDR3 rearrangement, sequence reads were collapsed and filtered. Productive Simpson clonality was computed per sample as the square root of Simpson's diversity index over productive rearrangements. TCRdb mirrors the immuneACCESS table, restricted to in-frame sequences. Some clones are absent from its copies; in checked studies, under half trace to an unresolved V gene, and the reason for the others is unknown. The V and J calls and clone size are taken from that table; D and trimming were inferred from the DNA. The sample yields approximately 130,000 clones; more than 75% were counted once. The ten largest make up about 3.8% of the sample.

This sequence originates from a man between 60 and 70 years old with acute or convalescent COVID-19. The chain was built from TRBV6-5 and TRBJ1-1; the D gene remains uncertain. Sequencing input: peripheral blood. The CDR3 region has the sequence CASSLGRANTEAFF. The base sequence is TGTGCCAGCAGTTTGGGGAGGGCGAACACTGAAGCTTTCTTT.